A single sample is the source of the 7 T cell receptor beta chains below, sequenced in a study of cytomegalovirus exposure and HLA in healthy donors (dated by TCRdb to 2015 to 2018). Libraries were prepared through the immunoSEQ multiplex PCR assay. As stored in TCRdb, this immuneACCESS dataset retains in-frame rearrangements with V and J assigned. A fraction of the clones does not appear; measured against another copy, unresolved V genes explain less than half of the discrepancy, and the remainder lacks a known reason. This sample holds more than 140,000 clones; roughly 91% were observed only once. Of the sample, 3% to 3.5% is held by the ten largest clones. Sequenced input: PBMCs. These receptors were obtained from a woman aged 18-29 years in good health and CMV-seropositive.

J is TRBJ1-3 and V is TRBV19; D possibly corresponds to TRBD1 (6 bases). Between the trimmed V and J ends, which lost 5 bases and 0 bases, there was a span of 8 bases. Germline CDR1 and CDR2: LNHDA and SQIVND (reference sequence). This CDR3 spans 14 amino acids. CDR3 coding DNA: TGTGCCAGTAGTCCAGGGGTCTCTGGAAACACCATATATTTT. The encoded protein is CASSPGVSGNTIYF.

The V gene is TRBV11-3, the J gene TRBJ2-7, with a weak D call TRBD1 (7 bases). The CDR3 is made up of 14 amino acids. The V gene's germline CDR1 is SGHNT and CDR2 YENEEA. Trimming stripped 2 bases from V and 3 bases from J, with 11 bases between. The CDR3 DNA follows: TGTGCCAGCAGCTTAAACAGGGGAGGCTACGAGCAGTACTTC. It is translated as CASSLNRGGYEQYF. Supplemented by reference TRBV11-3 and TRBJ2-7, the full variable domain reads EAGVVQSPRYKIIEKKQPVAFWCNPISGHNTLYWYLQNLGQGPELLIRYENEEAVDDSQLPKDRFSAERLKGVDSTLKIQPAELGDSAVYLCASSLNRGGYEQYFGPGTRLTVT.

This clone has only one observation. The rearrangement links TRBV5-6 to TRBJ1-2, with 8 bases lining up with TRBD1. The germline CDR1 and CDR2 sequences are SGHDT and YYEEEE. The CDR3 totals 14 residues. The junction had 8 bases not matched to a gene; V was cut back by 4 bases and J by 6 bases. CDR3 residues: CASSASPTGDGYTF. In DNA form, the CDR3 reads TGTGCCAGCAGCGCATCACCGACAGGGGATGGCTACACCTTC.

This clone was seen once. The chain employs TRBV5-4 and TRBJ1-1; D is unclear. CDR1 and CDR2 from the germline V gene are SGHNT and YYREEE (reference sequence). The ends were cut back, 1 base at V and 4 bases at J, with 14 bases in the middle. The CDR3 has 15 residues. This CDR3 reads CASSLLSFEGTEAFF. The DNA of the CDR3 is TGTGCCAGCAGCTTGCTCTCATTTGAGGGCACTGAAGCTTTCTTT.

The rearrangement links TRBV10-3 to TRBJ2-3, with 8 bases that match TRBD1. Germline trimming cut 7 bases from V and 5 bases from J; bases unmatched to any gene: 11. The V gene's germline CDR1 is ENHRY and CDR2 SYGVKD. The CDR3 runs to 15 residues. CDR3 protein: CAITSRTGTGDTQYF. The CDR3 region has the DNA TGTGCCATCACCTCTCGGACAGGGACAGGAGATACGCAGTATTTT.

This sequence joins TRBV28 and TRBJ1-2, with 9 bases matching TRBD1. Germline V lookup: CDR1 MDHEN, CDR2 SYDVKM. J was trimmed by 3 bases and V by 6 bases; bases with no gene match: 5. The CDR3 has 14 residues. CDR3 sequence reads: CASRLQGAHYGYTF. The DNA for the CDR3 is TGTGCCAGCAGGCTACAGGGGGCACACTATGGCTACACCTTC.

This chain joins TRBV19 and TRBJ2-7, with TRBD2 as a possible D gene (5 bases). Germline CDR1 LNHDA, CDR2 SQIVND (reference sequence). V gave up 3 bases and J gave up 0 bases, with 18 bases separating them. CDR3 length: 17 amino acids. CDR3: CASSISHGRVSSYEQYF. The CDR3 nucleotides are TGTGCCAGTAGTATCTCCCATGGGCGGGTAAGCTCCTACGAGCAGTACTTC.